Listed here is a single T cell receptor (beta chain). The entry originates in a study of blood T cell repertoires in COVID-19. Across the study: Both acute and convalescent COVID-19 samples were obtained from the United States, Italy and Spain. The analysed material was cDNA or gDNA that came from T cells, B-cell-depleted T cells, or PBMCs.

V dropped 4 bases and J dropped 4 bases, with 12 bases sitting between them. The CDR3 contains 15 residues. Germline V lookup: CDR1 SGHKS, CDR2 YYEKEE (reference sequence). In the study's own analysis: By means of reference gene primer amplification, nucleated cell counts were estimated. The repertoire was sequenced with immunoSEQ multiplex PCR; TCRdb's copy has only in-frame clones and lacks some. V, J and clone size are taken as reported in that table, and D and trimming were inferred from the DNA itself. The table has about 190,000 clones, approximately 90% seen once; the top ten hold about 2%. The receptor comes from a man in his 70s with active or convalescent COVID-19. Input material: peripheral blood. V usage is TRBV5-5 and J usage is TRBJ1-6, with unresolved D. The CDR3 reads CASSSGALYNSPLHF. The CDR3 DNA reads as TGTGCCAGCAGCAGCGGAGCGCTATATAATTCACCCCTCCACTTT.